This T cell receptor beta chain was observed in a study of T-cell reconstitution after alpha-beta-depleted transplantation in children. V trimming: 5 bases; J trimming: 3 bases; junction bases outside the gene matches: 14. The CDR3 spans 19 residues. Germline V gene lookup returns CDR1 PRHDT and CDR2 FYEKMQ (reference sequence). For TCRbeta, the library was prepared with unique molecular identifiers. TCRdb re-called the PCR reads through MiXCR, storing one row per CDR3 protein. The sample includes fewer than 400,000 distinct CDR3 sequences, roughly 22% of them seen just once. This clonotype occurred many times.

Sequenced material: PBMCs from the stem cell graft donor, taken from the stem cell graft. The rearrangement joins TRBV13 to TRBJ2-7, with 15 bases matching TRBD2. The clonotype was recovered from a human donor who donated a stem cell graft to a child with acute myeloid leukemia. This CDR3 reads CASSPRPGLAGGLDYEQYF. The CDR3 nucleotides read TGTGCCAGCAGCCCTAGGCCCGGACTAGCGGGAGGGCTTGACTACGAGCAGTACTTC. The variable domain in full, completed from reference TRBV13 and TRBJ2-7, reads AAGVIQSPRHLIKEKRETATLKCYPIPRHDTVYWYQQGPGQDPQFLISFYEKMQSDKGSIPDRFSAQQFSDYHSELNMSSLELGDSALYFCASSPRPGLAGGLDYEQYFGPGTRLTVT.